This T cell receptor beta chain originates from a study of shared clonotypes between healthy human individuals (dated by TCRdb to the early 2020s). Context from the whole study: The cohort included three men and a couple of women between 18 and 49 years of age. Per donor, three plates each were used for CD4 naive and CD4 memory, two for CD8 naive, and one for CD8 memory. The study deeply sequenced blood TCR repertoires of five healthy adults to estimate repertoire size and the extent of clonotype sharing between individuals. To increase sequencing depth and limit assay-specific biases, different laboratories used diverse techniques to prepare libraries and sequence TCR repertoires. Each donor's leukapheresis produced roughly between about 0.8 and 10 billion PBMCs.

V and J are truncated by 1 base and 5 bases respectively, leaving an intervening sequence of 8 bases. CDR1 and CDR2, looked up from the germline V gene (reference sequence), are SGHAT and FQDESV. The CDR3 runs 13 amino acids, cysteine and phenylalanine included. Here the CDR3 DNA is all that survives: 39 bases in frame from base 1. The donors were healthy, HIV-negative adults with no recently reported acute infections or vaccinations. Every donor was a Caucasian adult living in Nashville, Tennessee, USA. CD4+ T cells were enriched by magnetic negative selection, after which naive cells were positively selected on CD45RA and the negative fraction was taken as the memory subset. Blood was collected by leukapheresis, and PBMCs were isolated by Ficoll-Histopaque density gradient centrifugation and then cryopreserved in liquid nitrogen vapor phase. Analytical flow cytometry was used to check the purity and quantity of each magnetically sorted T cell population. Each sorted fraction had its genomic DNA isolated and then quantified by UV absorbance on a Nanodrop 2000c.

Using the deep immunoSEQ assay, TCR CDR3 regions were amplified from genomic DNA by multiplex PCR. Genomic DNA extracted from each cell subset was distributed evenly over all wells of several immunoSEQ 96-well plates, and each plate served as one replicate. For sorted subsets, 150 to 250 ng of genomic DNA, equivalent to 25,000 to 30,000 T cell genomes, went into each replicate PCR. The purified libraries were quantified using a Qubit 3.0 fluorometer, sized with a Bioanalyzer 2100, and then quantified again using the KAPA Library Quantification kit. A separate single-read 150-cycle Illumina NextSeq 550 flow cell was used to sequence each immunoSEQ 96-well plate. The original pipeline was this. Because only junctional sequences without quality scores were contained in the immunoSEQ output, filtering matching that applied to full-length reads could not be performed. To assign V/J genes and CDR3, sequences were annotated using PyIR, a Python wrapper for IgBLAST v1.9, with IMGT germline references. Any read was removed if the V/J assignment was weak (E-value above 1e-6), the CDR3 was missing, or the read contained stop codons, out-of-frame junctions, or ambiguous translated residues. V3J clonotypes were defined as sequences sharing an identical inferred V gene, J gene, and CDR3 amino acid sequence. The percentage overlap between two repertoires was calculated by dividing the number of shared unique clonotypes by the size of the smaller repertoire. Repertoire richness was assessed with RTK rarefaction, the Chao1 estimator, and Recon v2.1 estimates of unobserved clonotypes. Generation probabilities were computed with OLGA for all TCRbeta clonotypes obtained by the gDNA method from a few donors. Sourced from immuneACCESS, this table was stored by TCRdb with only in-frame sequences that have V and J called. A share of the clones is absent; for the studies checked, an unresolved V gene accounts for under half, and the remainder has no known explanation. V, J and clone size are taken as reported in that table, and D and trimming were inferred from the DNA itself. This sample comprises roughly 220,000 clones, approximately 65% of them detected only once. The ten largest clones represent approximately 10% of the sample.

Only a few counts were recorded for this clone. Its antigen is still unknown. No base quality information exists; no much larger clone differs at one position. Points the paper makes about the study in general: Naive subsets generally had larger estimated clonotype richness than memory subsets. Compared with non-shared clonotypes, the clonotypes found in all four sorted-subset donors had higher generation probabilities. When a few donors were compared, the shared fraction of clonotypes was around 5% for naive CD4, approximately 3.5% for naive CD8, 2% to 2.5% for memory CD4, and 0.35% to 0.4% for memory CD8. Sampling was restricted to blood, and TCR repertoires in tissue are likely to differ from TCR repertoires in blood. The small number of donors limited the genetic and exposure-history diversity represented. Pairwise subsampling indicated that sequencing depth was expected to affect the degree of clonotype sharing among donors. Even with the large sequencing depth, rarefaction of the sorted-subset datasets indicated that sequencing was incomplete.

The sequence joins TRBV11-1 to TRBJ1-1; there is no confident call for the D gene. This TCR was sampled from a man aged 25 to 40 in good health. The sample taken for sequencing was memory CD4+ T cells sorted from blood. What the cell subset or site label conveys for this sample: CD45RA-negative fraction. The DNA sequence follows: TGTGCCAGCAGCTTAGGACCAAGAACTGAAGCTTTCTTT. Its coded protein is CASSLGPRTEAFF. Full variable domain (CDR3 extended with the reference TRBV11-1 and TRBJ1-1 proteins): EAEVAQSPRYKITEKSQAVAFWCDPISGHATLYWYRQILGQGPELLVQFQDESVVDDSQLPKDRFSAERLKGVDSTLKIQPAELGDSAMYLCASSLGPRTEAFFGQGTRLTVV.